Listed below are T cell receptor beta chains from one sample, sequenced in a study of response to subunit inactivated influenza vaccine. TCRdb reanalysed the RT-PCR reads using MiXCR and keeps one entry per CDR3 protein. Counted here are roughly 550,000 distinct CDR3 sequences, around 25% occurring once; the ten biggest clones make up approximately 3%. These data were likewise used in another study, on T cells expressing NK-cell markers.

The specimen comprised CD4+ T cells sorted from PBMCs, sampled about 12 days after vaccination. The receptor set was obtained from a man in his fifties or sixties who received an inactivated influenza vaccine. CDR3s include the opening cysteine and the closing phenylalanine or tryptophan. The order of the fields is V gene, J gene, CDR3 protein.

TRBV2	TRBJ2-7	CASIADRGQSEQYF
TRBV25-1	TRBJ2-1	CASTPRSGVHGQFF
TRBV6-1	TRBJ2-7	CASRPGLAGTYEQYF
TRBV7-3	TRBJ2-1	CASSPTSRRGVGKGGNEQFF
TRBV3-1	TRBJ2-5	CASSQDGLAQETQYF
TRBV20-1	TRBJ1-1	CSANLANTEAFF
TRBV28	TRBJ1-5	CASTRARGNQPQHF
TRBV24-1	TRBJ2-3	CATSTRRSTDTQYF
TRBV4-1	TRBJ2-3	CASSLTGTSGRDTQYF
TRBV6-2/TRBV6-3	TRBJ2-2	CASGLAGWNTGELFF
TRBV20-1	TRBJ2-4	CSASPGTGRDIQYF
TRBV29-1	TRBJ2-1	CSVAHSSVQFF
TRBV11-2	TRBJ2-1	CASRPGLAGEADEQFF
TRBV27	TRBJ2-3	CASSPRGRRSDTQYF
TRBV5-6	TRBJ2-2	CASSSRTRNTGELFF
TRBV24-1	TRBJ2-1	CATSDGSGLVDNEQFF
TRBV4-2	TRBJ2-1	CASSQDSGGVNEQFF
TRBV12-3/TRBV12-4	TRBJ2-1	CASSRGTSGYNEQFF
TRBV3-1	TRBJ2-7	CASGTEYEQYF
TRBV7-9	TRBJ1-1	CASSKSGQSNTEAFF
TRBV20-1	TRBJ2-7	CSARDLDRVGSEQYF
TRBV5-1	TRBJ2-1	CASSASTLYNEQFF
TRBV4-2	TRBJ2-6	CASSQVIFSGANVLTF
TRBV7-2	TRBJ1-4	CASSWLGGRIGEKLFF
TRBV5-1	TRBJ2-3	CASSPGLAGGTDTQYF
TRBV5-8	TRBJ2-1	CARTKAGKTYNEQFF
TRBV2	TRBJ2-2	CATRFGLAVDAGELFF
TRBV5-1	TRBJ2-1	CASRTSGGWNEQFF
TRBV25-1	TRBJ2-3	CASSETGADTQYF
TRBV5-5	TRBJ1-3	CASSSLSVRNTIYF
TRBV24-1	TRBJ2-1	CATSKGLAGGPFDEQFF
TRBV20-1	TRBJ2-1	CSAPALAGGHYNEQFF
TRBV7-2	TRBJ2-1	CASSFSGRTDDPQFF
TRBV15	TRBJ2-1	CATSREGASGSYEQFF
TRBV29-1	TRBJ2-2	CSVENPGSHTGELFF
TRBV2	TRBJ2-5	CASRTSGGNSETQYF
TRBV7-2	TRBJ2-1	CASSLARAGHEQFF
TRBV5-4	TRBJ2-7	CASSRMTRINTYEQYF
TRBV7-6	TRBJ2-3	CASSLSLDGRVADTQYF
TRBV20-1	TRBJ1-5	CSATDSGTLPNQPQHF
TRBV11-2	TRBJ2-2	CASSFRTSGRGSGELFF